These T cell receptor beta chains were read from a single sample in a study of regulatory T cells in long-lasting Graves disease. In TCRdb, the multiplex PCR reads were re-called with MiXCR into one record per CDR3 protein. The data show about 420,000 distinct CDR3 sequences, roughly 17% seen once. The sample was also linked to a second study, of T cells in Graves' hyperthyroidism and ophthalmopathy.

Specimen: peripheral blood mononuclear cells (PBMCs), collected at new diagnosis, from a patient treated with antithyroid drugs. These receptor sequences come from a woman in her late teens or twenties with Graves disease. Each CDR3 is given with its conserved first and last residue. A D gene is named only where the DNA matches it firmly. Part of the rows lack a size; the others show once, few, many or a class for expanded clones.

V: TRBV11-2; J: TRBJ2-7; size: many; D: NA; CDR3: CASSLGFGLPYEQYF; DNA: TGTGCCAGCAGCTTAGGTTTCGGGCTCCCATACGAGCAGTACTTC
V: TRBV5-8; J: TRBJ1-6; size: many; D: TRBD1; CDR3: CASSWPGQGNSPLHF; DNA: TGTGCCAGCAGCTGGCCGGGACAGGGGAATTCACCCCTCCACTTT
V: TRBV7-9; J: TRBJ2-1; size: few; D: NA; CDR3: CASSPQGGTVYNEQFF; DNA: TGTGCCAGCAGCCCCCAGGGGGGGACGGTCTACAATGAGCAGTTCTTC
V: TRBV20-1; J: TRBJ1-1; size: many; D: NA; CDR3: CSALPGGDTEAFF; DNA: TGCAGCGCGTTACCGGGAGGGGACACTGAAGCTTTCTTT
V: TRBV18; J: TRBJ2-1; size: NA; D: NA; CDR3: CASSPGIAQNEQFF; DNA: TGTGCCAGCTCACCAGGGATAGCACAAAATGAGCAGTTCTTC
V: TRBV15; J: TRBJ2-3; size: NA; D: NA; CDR3: CATSRHRDLAADTQYF; DNA: TGTGCCACCAGCAGACACCGGGACTTAGCCGCAGATACGCAGTATTTT
V: TRBV7-9; J: TRBJ2-4; size: NA; D: NA; CDR3: CASSLRGNIQYF; DNA: TGTGCCAGCAGCTTAAGGGGAAACATTCAGTACTTC
V: TRBV27; J: TRBJ2-3; size: many; D: NA; CDR3: CASSAGSFLTQYF; DNA: TGTGCCAGCAGTGCCGGGTCCTTCCTCACGCAGTATTTT
V: TRBV28; J: TRBJ2-2; size: many; D: TRBD2; CDR3: CASRTPFTGTMNTGELFF; DNA: TGTGCCAGCAGAACACCCTTCACCGGGACTATGAACACCGGGGAGCTGTTTTTT
V: TRBV7-2; J: TRBJ2-1; size: many; D: TRBD2; CDR3: CASSRTSGYNNEQFF; DNA: TGTGCCAGCAGCCGGACTAGCGGTTATAACAATGAGCAGTTCTTC
V: TRBV19; J: TRBJ1-2; size: NA; D: NA; CDR3: CASTEGGAGYTF; DNA: TGTGCCAGTACCGAGGGGGGGGCCGGCTACACCTTC
V: TRBV27; J: TRBJ2-2; size: many; D: NA; CDR3: CASSLSNFGVTTGELFF; DNA: TGTGCCAGCAGTTTATCCAATTTTGGGGTCACGACCGGGGAGCTGTTTTTT
V: TRBV19; J: TRBJ1-5; size: few; D: NA; CDR3: CASSKTGGYNQPQHF; DNA: TGTGCCAGTAGTAAAACAGGAGGGTACAATCAGCCCCAGCATTTT
V: TRBV9; J: TRBJ2-1; size: NA; D: TRBD2; CDR3: CASSVGASGSSYNEQFF; DNA: TGTGCCAGCAGCGTAGGGGCTAGCGGGTCCTCCTACAATGAGCAGTTCTTC
V: TRBV28; J: TRBJ2-7; size: NA; D: TRBD2; CDR3: CASNMGLASTYGQYF; DNA: TGTGCCAGCAACATGGGACTAGCGAGTACCTACGGGCAGTACTTC
V: TRBV28; J: TRBJ1-1; size: few; D: TRBD1; CDR3: CASSFPSRDRLNRAFF; DNA: TGTGCCAGCAGTTTCCCGTCCCGGGACAGGCTCAACAGGGCTTTCTTT
V: TRBV20-1; J: TRBJ2-7; size: NA; D: TRBD2; CDR3: CSARAPFSGRNYEQYF; DNA: TGCAGTGCTAGGGCCCCGTTTAGCGGGAGGAATTACGAGCAGTACTTC
V: TRBV11-2; J: TRBJ2-1; size: few; D: TRBD2; CDR3: CASSEWTPGLAGGDEQFF; DNA: TGTGCCAGCAGTGAATGGACGCCGGGACTAGCGGGAGGGGATGAGCAGTTCTTC
V: TRBV18; J: TRBJ2-1; size: many; D: TRBD2; CDR3: CASSPKQLAGANEQFF; DNA: TGTGCCAGCTCACCAAAGCAACTAGCGGGAGCCAATGAGCAGTTCTTC
V: TRBV5-4; J: TRBJ2-1; size: few; D: NA; CDR3: CASSLDEVVGEQFF; DNA: TGTGCCAGCAGCTTGGATGAAGTTGTGGGTGAGCAGTTCTTC
V: TRBV7-3; J: TRBJ2-7; size: many; D: TRBD1; CDR3: CASSFIFPGQDFYEQYF; DNA: TGTGCCAGCAGCTTTATATTCCCGGGACAGGATTTTTACGAGCAGTACTTC
V: TRBV3-1; J: TRBJ2-3; size: many; D: NA; CDR3: CASSQDPGGETTDTQYF; DNA: TGTGCCAGCAGCCAAGATCCCGGGGGCGAGACCACAGATACGCAGTATTTT
V: TRBV6-2/TRBV6-3; J: TRBJ2-2; size: NA; D: NA; CDR3: CASSKADTGELFF; DNA: TGTGCCAGCAGTAAAGCAGACACCGGGGAGCTGTTTTTT
V: TRBV7-8; J: TRBJ2-7; size: many; D: TRBD2; CDR3: CASSLLAGGYEQYF; DNA: TGTGCCAGCAGCTTATTAGCGGGAGGGTACGAGCAGTACTTC
V: TRBV5-4; J: TRBJ2-2; size: few; D: TRBD2; CDR3: CASSALAGDTGELFF; DNA: TGTGCCAGCAGCGCCCTAGCGGGAGACACCGGGGAGCTGTTTTTT
V: TRBV11-2; J: TRBJ2-3; size: many; D: TRBD2; CDR3: CASSFGLAGADTQYF; DNA: TGTGCCAGCAGCTTCGGACTAGCGGGAGCAGATACGCAGTATTTT
V: TRBV4-1; J: TRBJ1-2; size: NA; D: NA; CDR3: CASSQARQDYGYTF; DNA: TGCGCCAGCAGCCAAGCAAGACAGGACTATGGCTACACCTTC
V: TRBV3-1; J: TRBJ2-7; size: NA; D: TRBD2; CDR3: CASSPGLSIYEQYF; DNA: TGTGCCAGCAGCCCGGGACTATCAATCTACGAGCAGTACTTC